This entry features one T cell receptor beta chain sequence. Profiling relied on immunoSEQ multiplex PCR, and the TCRdb table lists in-frame clones only, not all of them. The sample carries about 200,000 clones, roughly 81% recorded once. The sample originates from a study of blood T cell repertoires in COVID-19. Study-wide context: Samples came from the United States, Italy and Spain, spanning acute and convalescent COVID-19. T cells, B-cell-depleted T cells, or PBMCs provided the cDNA or gDNA that served as material.

This CDR3 is built from 12 residues. The germline gives CDR1 MDHEN, CDR2 SYDVKM. V lost 5 bases, J lost 8 bases, and 12 bases lay in between. The chain couples TRBV28 to TRBJ1-1, with D tentatively TRBD1 (5 bases). Sequencing used peripheral blood. The source of this sequence is a woman aged 45-65 years with active or convalescent COVID-19. The DNA for the CDR3 is TGTGCCAGCAGTCTTCAGGGTTACGAAGCTTTCTTT. Translated: CASSLQGYEAFF.